A single sample is the source of the 26 T cell receptor beta chains below, sequenced in a study of cytomegalovirus exposure and HLA in healthy donors. The study ran its PCR with 60 Vbeta and 13 Jbeta primers. The data were produced by immunoSEQ multiplex PCR, yet TCRdb's version contains in-frame clones alone and is incomplete. The sample holds hundreds of thousands of clones, 85% to 90% seen once. The sample comprised PBMCs. The receptors originated from a woman aged 18-30 years in good health and CMV-seronegative.

The chain recombines TRBV7-9 with TRBJ1-4, with 10 bases aligning to TRBD1. Trimming removed 5 bases from V and 7 bases from J; junction bases left unmatched: 4. Germline CDR1 is SEHNR and CDR2 is FQNEAQ (reference sequence). The CDR3 sequence is 14 residues long. CDR3 residues: CASSVGTGVEKLFF. The DNA of the CDR3 is TGTGCCAGCAGCGTCGGGACAGGGGTTGAAAAACTGTTTTTT.

The gene calls are TRBV19 and TRBJ2-7; 9 nucleotides agree with TRBD2. The junction had 9 bases not matched to a gene; V was cut back by 4 bases and J by 2 bases. Germline CDR1 reads LNHDA; CDR2 reads SQIVND (reference sequence). CDR3 size: 16 residues. The CDR3 DNA is TGTGCCAGTAGTAGGAGTAGCGGGGGAAAGGCCTACGAGCAGTACTTC. This sequence encodes CASSRSSGGKAYEQYF.

CDR3 nucleotide sequence: TGTGCCAGCAGCTTAGGGGGCAGGGCTTGGAATTCACCCCTCCACTTT. Its translation: CASSLGGRAWNSPLHF. The chain recombines TRBV11-2 with TRBJ1-6; perhaps TRBD1 as D (5 bases). Per the germline V gene, CDR1 is SGHAT and CDR2 is FQNNGV. V shed 1 base and J shed 7 bases, with 14 bases lying between them. CDR3 length equals 16 residues.

V gene TRBV9 combines with J gene TRBJ1-2, with D possibly being TRBD1 (6 bases). Trimming cost V 0 bases and J 4 bases, with 13 bases left between them. The germline V gene has CDR1 SGDLS and CDR2 YYNGEE. The CDR3 totals 15 residues. Written as DNA, the CDR3 is TGTGCCAGCAGCGTAGACGGGACACCACTCTATGGCTACACCTTC. This codes for CASSVDGTPLYGYTF.

The CDR3 bases are TGTGCCAGTTCGGGACAGCCAGGTTCACCCCTCCACTTT. Amino acid sequence: CASSGQPGSPLHF. This chain joins TRBV2 and TRBJ1-6; 7 bases agree with TRBD1. Germline CDR1 reads SNHLY; CDR2 reads FYNNEI. The CDR3 loop spans 13 amino acids. Unmatched junction bases numbered 8, after V lost 9 bases and J lost 9 bases. The full variable domain, in which reference TRBV2 and TRBJ1-6 provide the parts outside the CDR3, is EPEVTQTPSHQVTQMGQEVILRCVPISNHLYFYWYRQILGQKVEFLVSFYNNEISEKSEIFDDQFSVERPDGSNFTLKIRSTKLEDSAMYFCASSGQPGSPLHFGNGTRLTVT.

The chain joins TRBV28 to TRBJ1-4; 8 bases line up with TRBD1. The J segment lost 6 bases and the V segment lost 4 bases, leaving 10 bases of the junction unmatched. The CDR3 consists of 16 residues. The germline V gene has CDR1 MDHEN and CDR2 SYDVKM. The CDR3: CASSSSATGADEKLFF. The DNA of the CDR3 is TGTGCCAGCAGTTCCTCAGCGACAGGGGCGGATGAAAAACTGTTTTTT.

The chain uses TRBV6-5 and TRBJ2-5, with 12 bases identical to TRBD1. J was trimmed by 11 bases and V by 7 bases; bases with no gene match: 8. Germline CDR1 reads MNHEY; CDR2 reads SVGAGI. CDR3 length: 13 amino acids. The CDR3, as DNA: TGTGCCAGCACCAGGGGACAGGGGGCAAAGCAGTACTTC. This sequence encodes CASTRGQGAKQYF.

This chain uses TRBV11-2 with TRBJ2-7; D perhaps matches TRBD2 (6 bases). The length of the CDR3 is 17 residues. The germline V gene has CDR1 SGHAT and CDR2 FQNNGV. V was cut by 1 base and J by 3 bases, with 19 bases left in between. CDR3 amino acids: CASSLVHGRGKGYEQYF. The CDR3 DNA sequence: TGTGCCAGCAGCTTAGTCCATGGTCGGGGGAAAGGCTACGAGCAGTACTTC.

This sequence joins TRBV7-9 and TRBJ2-3; the D is unclear. This CDR3 spans 14 amino acids. Trimming took off 5 bases at V and 0 bases at J, with 9 bases between the two ends. Germline lookup yields CDR1 SEHNR and CDR2 FQNEAQ (reference sequence). CDR3 in DNA: TGTGCCAGCAGCCAAGCAATTAGCACAGATACGCAGTATTTT. Encoded protein: CASSQAISTDTQYF.

The rearrangement joins TRBV11-3 to TRBJ2-5; 8 bases agree with TRBD1. TRBJ2-7 explains the end of the DNA better; the J call may be wrong. The CDR3 contains 15 residues. Germline V lookup: CDR1 SGHNT, CDR2 YENEEA. Written as DNA, the CDR3 is TGTGCCAGCAGCCCTGGAAGGACAGGGTCCTACGAGCAGTACTTC. Its translation: CASSPGRTGSYEQYF.

The V call is TRBV5-4, the J call TRBJ1-2; 7 positions agree with TRBD1. The CDR3 contains 15 residues. The V segment lost 4 bases and the J segment 2 bases; nucleotides outside the gene matches: 8. Germline V gene sequence: CDR1 SGHNT, CDR2 YYREEE (reference sequence). CDR3 DNA: TGTGCCAGCAGCCCTGGGGGGACAGAGAACTATGGCTACACCTTC. The encoded protein is CASSPGGTENYGYTF.

This clone was seen only once. This chain joins TRBV30 and TRBJ2-7, with D possibly matching TRBD2 (6 bases). The CDR3 loop spans 13 amino acids. Per germline, CDR1 GTSNPN and CDR2 SVGIG (reference sequence). The V gene lost 4 bases and the J gene lost 2 bases, with 12 bases spanning the gap. CDR3 amino acids: CAWTAGLPYEQYF. The CDR3 coding sequence is TGTGCCTGGACCGCGGGGCTCCCCTACGAGCAGTACTTC. Full variable domain (rest looked up from reference TRBV30 and TRBJ2-7): SQTIHQWPATLVQPVGSPLSLECTVEGTSNPNLYWYRQAAGRGLQLLFYSVGIGQISSEVPQNLSASRPQDRQFILSSKKLLLSDSGFYLCAWTAGLPYEQYFGPGTRLTVT.

This clone was observed once. The chain is built from TRBV7-9 and TRBJ1-1; D perhaps matches TRBD1 (5 bases). The germline CDR1 and CDR2 sequences are SEHNR and FQNEAQ (reference sequence). The CDR3 is 16 amino acids. Trimming took off 0 bases at V and 2 bases at J, with 13 bases between the two ends. The CDR3 DNA is TGTGCCAGCAGCTTAGCTTGGGCACAGGTTAACACTGAAGCTTTCTTT. It codes for CASSLAWAQVNTEAFF.

J is TRBJ1-1 and V is TRBV19, with no clear D. From germline, CDR1 is LNHDA and CDR2 SQIVND (reference sequence). V was cut by 9 bases and J by 0 bases, with 11 bases left in between. The CDR3 contains 13 residues. The CDR3 here is CASTNTVNTEAFF. CDR3 bases: TGTGCCAGCACCAATACAGTGAACACTGAAGCTTTCTTT.

The V call is TRBV11-1, the J call TRBJ2-7, with 9 bases matching TRBD2. With V trimmed by 0 bases and J by 3 bases, 6 bases remained unmatched. Germline CDR1 is SGHAT and CDR2 is FQDESV (reference sequence). The CDR3 covers 16 residues. CDR3 loop: CASSLAIAGAVYEQYF. CDR3 in DNA: TGTGCCAGCAGCTTAGCAATAGCGGGGGCTGTCTACGAGCAGTACTTC.

The chain is built from TRBV18 and TRBJ2-7, with TRBD1 as a possible D gene (5 bases). There are 13 residues in the CDR3. CDR1 is KGHSH and CDR2 is LQKENI in the germline V gene. V was trimmed by 1 base and J by 5 bases, leaving 9 bases between them. CDR3 nucleotides: TGTGCCAGCTCACCACGAGAAGGGGACGAGCAGTACTTC. Its translation is CASSPREGDEQYF.

CDR3 amino acids: CAWGQGVAYNSPLHF. In DNA form, the CDR3 reads TGTGCCTGGGGACAGGGCGTTGCCTATAATTCACCCCTCCACTTT. The chain links TRBV30 to TRBJ1-6; 8 bases are shared with TRBD1. Germline loops: CDR1 GTSNPN, CDR2 SVGIG (reference sequence). The CDR3 is made up of 15 amino acids. J lost 2 bases, V lost 5 bases, and 5 bases had no gene match. The whole variable domain, remainder taken from reference TRBV30 and TRBJ1-6, is SQTIHQWPATLVQPVGSPLSLECTVEGTSNPNLYWYRQAAGRGLQLLFYSVGIGQISSEVPQNLSASRPQDRQFILSSKKLLLSDSGFYLCAWGQGVAYNSPLHFGNGTRLTVT.

The genes are TRBV19 and TRBJ2-4; TRBD1 matches at 11 bases. CDR1 is LNHDA, CDR2 SQIVND, per germline (reference sequence). The CDR3 is 15 residues long. The junction had 6 bases not matched to a gene; V was cut back by 3 bases and J by 8 bases. The CDR3 DNA reads TGTGCCAGTAGTATCGGGACAGGGGGTAGGGACATTCAGTACTTC. It yields the protein CASSIGTGGRDIQYF. The entire variable domain, with the rest obtained from reference TRBV19 and TRBJ2-4, is as follows: DGGITQSPKYLFRKEGQNVTLSCEQNLNHDAMYWYRQDPGQGLRLIYYSQIVNDFQKGDIAEGYSVSREKKESFPLTVTSAQKNPTAFYLCASSIGTGGRDIQYFGAGTRLSVL.

The rearrangement links TRBV7-3 to TRBJ1-6; no firm D call. The CDR3 is made up of 14 amino acids. Germline V CDR1 and CDR2: SGHTA, FQGTGA. V was pared by 2 bases and J by 9 bases, with 11 bases between. The DNA for the CDR3 is TGTGCCAGCAGCTTAGCGGGGTATGGTTCACCCCTCCACTTT. Protein sequence: CASSLAGYGSPLHF.

The V call is TRBV15, the J call TRBJ2-3, with unresolved D. Germline-derived CDR1 and CDR2 are LNHNV and YYDKDF (reference sequence). The CDR3 has 11 residues. V shed 8 bases and J shed 8 bases, with 11 bases lying between them. CDR3 sequence (DNA): TGTGCCACCTTGGCAAGAGGTACGCAGTATTTT. Its protein is CATLARGTQYF.

The chain combines TRBV7-6 with TRBJ2-7, with 7 nucleotides matching TRBD2. With V trimmed by 7 bases and J by 6 bases, 3 bases remained unmatched. The CDR3 spans 11 residues. CDR1 and CDR2 from the germline V gene are SGHVS and FNYEAQ. The CDR3 here is CASTTGGEQYF. The CDR3, as DNA: TGTGCCAGCACCACGGGGGGCGAGCAGTACTTC.

The chain links TRBV10-1 to TRBJ2-1, with TRBD1 identical over 7 bases. The germline V gene encodes CDR1 WNHNN and CDR2 SYGVQD (reference sequence). The CDR3 sequence is 12 residues long. The V gene end was trimmed by 7 bases and the J gene end by 9 bases; junction bases not matched to a gene: 6. The CDR3 sequence is CASTTGDGEQFF. The DNA of the CDR3 is TGCGCCAGCACCACAGGGGATGGTGAGCAGTTCTTC.

The chain combines TRBV27 with TRBJ2-7; the match to TRBD2 covers 7 bases. Losses at the gene ends were 8 bases for V and 6 bases for J; bases not matched to a gene: 10. CDR1 is MNHEY, CDR2 SMNVEV, per germline (reference sequence). The CDR3 loop spans 13 amino acids. The CDR3 sequence: CASSKGLVTEQYF. The DNA of the CDR3 is TGTGCCAGCTCTAAAGGACTAGTTACCGAGCAGTACTTC.

The rearrangement uses TRBV7-6 and TRBJ1-1, with a possible D match to TRBD1 (5 bases). The ends were cut back, 5 bases at V and 1 base at J, with 14 bases in the middle. The CDR3 extends over 15 amino acids. Germline lookup yields CDR1 SGHVS and CDR2 FNYEAQ. In DNA, the CDR3 is TGTGCCAGCAGCGGAATTACGGGGGGGAACACTGAAGCTTTCTTT. Translation: CASSGITGGNTEAFF. Variable domain in full (rest from reference TRBV7-6 and TRBJ1-1): GAGVSQSPRYKVTKRGQDVALRCDPISGHVSLYWYRQALGQGPEFLTYFNYEAQQDKSGLPNDRFSAERPEGSISTLTIQRTEQRDSAMYRCASSGITGGNTEAFFGQGTRLTVV.

The V gene is TRBV9, the J gene TRBJ1-1; 7 bases align to TRBD1. The trim removed 3 bases at V and 1 base at J, leaving 3 bases unmatched. The germline V gene encodes CDR1 SGDLS and CDR2 YYNGEE. CDR3 size: 14 residues. This CDR3 reads CASSEGQPNTEAFF. The CDR3 bases are TGTGCCAGCAGCGAGGGACAGCCGAACACTGAAGCTTTCTTT. The variable domain in full, with the rest retrieved from reference TRBV9 and TRBJ1-1, is DSGVTQTPKHLITATGQRVTLRCSPRSGDLSVYWYQQSLDQGLQFLIQYYNGEERAKGNILERFSAQQFPDLHSELNLSSLELGDSALYFCASSEGQPNTEAFFGQGTRLTVV.

This clone came up a few times. The J gene is TRBJ2-7, the V gene TRBV21-1; the table's D call, TRBD2, has no DNA check behind it. TRBV21-1 has pseudogene status. The CDR3 sequence is 17 residues long. CDR3: CASSKPRDPKAPREQYF. The CDR3 DNA reads as TGTGCCAGCAGCAAACCCCGGGATCCAAAGGCCCCCCGCGAGCAGTACTTC.